A single sample is the source of the 31 T cell receptor beta chains below, sequenced in a study of cytomegalovirus exposure and HLA in healthy donors. Amplification used 60 Vbeta primers and 13 Jbeta primers. Method: immunoSEQ multiplex PCR; TCRdb's copy keeps in-frame clones and lacks some. Its table lists fewer than 200,000 clones. Sequencing was performed on PBMCs. The receptor set was obtained from a man aged 25-45 years in good health and CMV-seronegative.

The DNA of the CDR3 is TGTGCCAGCAGCGCGGGGACAGCGAATGAAAAACTGTTTTTT. Translation: CASSAGTANEKLFF. The rearrangement joins TRBV7-6 to TRBJ1-4, with 7 positions matching TRBD1. V gave up 5 bases and J gave up 5 bases; unmatched junction bases: 5. The CDR3 covers 14 residues. Germline V gene data show CDR1 as SGHVS and CDR2 as FNYEAQ.

This sequence joins TRBV5-1 and TRBJ2-7, with 7 bases fitting TRBD1. The V gene's germline CDR1 is SGHRS and CDR2 YFSETQ. Unmatched junction bases numbered 5, after V lost 2 bases and J lost 0 bases. CDR3 length equals 15 residues. Here the CDR3 reads CASSLGQAVSYEQYF. DNA of the CDR3: TGCGCCAGCAGCTTAGGACAGGCGGTCTCCTACGAGCAGTACTTC.

This chain uses TRBV10-3 with TRBJ2-7; 8 nucleotides agree with TRBD1. Germline V gene sequence: CDR1 ENHRY, CDR2 SYGVKD. The CDR3 consists of 15 residues. The V and J ends lost 4 bases and 1 base, in that order; junction bases with no gene match: 6. For the CDR3, the DNA is TGTGCCATCAGTGTGGGACAGGAAAGTTCCTACGAGCAGTACTTC. This sequence encodes CAISVGQESSYEQYF.

The chain is built from TRBV20-1 and TRBJ2-7, with D perhaps TRBD1 (6 bases). The length of the CDR3 is 11 residues. From germline, CDR1 is DFQATT and CDR2 SNEGSKA (reference sequence). V was pared by 1 base and J by 6 bases, with 7 bases between. The CDR3 loop reads CSARGGPEQYF. In DNA form, the CDR3 reads TGCAGTGCTAGAGGGGGGCCCGAGCAGTACTTC.

V is TRBV5-1 and J is TRBJ2-1, with TRBD2 identical over 7 bases. CDR3 length equals 14 residues. V lost 4 bases and J lost 10; bases outside the gene matches: 11. CDR1 is SGHRS, CDR2 YFSETQ, per germline. The CDR3 spells CASSLAVSTEEQFF. The CDR3, as DNA: TGCGCCAGCAGCCTAGCGGTATCTACGGAGGAGCAGTTCTTC.

The CDR3: CTSSQALMAGEVVLAKNIQYF. The CDR3 region has the DNA TGCACCAGCAGCCAAGCACTGATGGCGGGAGAGGTAGTCTTGGCCAAAAACATTCAGTACTTC. The chain recombines TRBV1 with TRBJ2-4; the table gives TRBD2 as D, unverified against the DNA. TRBV1 is deemed a pseudogene. The CDR3 totals 21 residues.

This chain links TRBV2 with TRBJ2-5; 7 bases map to TRBD1. The CDR3 covers 14 residues. Germline-derived CDR1 and CDR2 are SNHLY and FYNNEI. Trimming removed 5 bases from V and 2 bases from J; junction bases left unmatched: 5. For the CDR3, the DNA is TGTGCCAGCAGTTCAACAGGGGCTCAAGAGACCCAGTACTTC. Translating gives CASSSTGAQETQYF.

The chain combines TRBV9 with TRBJ2-7; the D is unclear. Per germline, CDR1 SGDLS and CDR2 YYNGEE. The CDR3 has 15 amino acids. Trimming pared 4 bases from V and 3 bases from J, leaving 17 bases between. The CDR3 here is CASSLTPTKYYEQYF. In DNA form, the CDR3 reads TGTGCCAGCAGCTTAACTCCCACCAAATACTACGAGCAGTACTTC.

This chain connects TRBV4-1 to TRBJ2-2; TRBD2 agrees at 9 bases. V lost 0 bases and J lost 5; bases outside the gene matches: 4. This CDR3 has 16 residues. Germline loops: CDR1 MGHRA, CDR2 YSYEKL. CDR3 amino acids: CASSQDTLAGTGELFF. Written as DNA, the CDR3 is TGCGCCAGCAGCCAAGATACCCTAGCGGGAACCGGGGAGCTGTTTTTT.

The chain combines TRBV19 with TRBJ2-7; TRBD1 might be the D (5 bases). V lost 3 bases and J 1 base, leaving 10 bases between the germline ends. This CDR3 contains 14 residues. Germline V lookup: CDR1 LNHDA, CDR2 SQIVND (reference sequence). CDR3 coding DNA: TGTGCCAGTAGTATGGCAAGGGGTTCCTACGAGCAGTACTTC. This encodes CASSMARGSYEQYF. Drawing the rest from reference TRBV19 and TRBJ2-7, the complete variable domain is DGGITQSPKYLFRKEGQNVTLSCEQNLNHDAMYWYRQDPGQGLRLIYYSQIVNDFQKGDIAEGYSVSREKKESFPLTVTSAQKNPTAFYLCASSMARGSYEQYFGPGTRLTVT.

The chain is built from TRBV27 and TRBJ1-2; no clear D. Germline assignment: CDR1 MNHEY and CDR2 SMNVEV (reference sequence). V was clipped by 7 bases and J by 3 bases, with 30 bases between them. This CDR3 comprises 19 residues. CDR3 amino acids: CASTPMSARLKDGDYGYTF. In nucleotides, the CDR3 is TGTGCCAGCACCCCCATGAGCGCCCGCCTGAAGGACGGGGACTATGGCTACACCTTC.

V is TRBV2 and J is TRBJ2-5; a weak D match, TRBD1 (6 bases). Trimming left V 5 bases short and J 1 base short, with 11 bases between. Germline V gives CDR1 SNHLY, CDR2 FYNNEI. This CDR3 region has 14 residues. Here the CDR3 reads CASSITGIQETQYF. The DNA of the CDR3 is TGTGCCAGCAGTATAACAGGGATCCAAGAGACCCAGTACTTC.

This sequence joins TRBV7-7 and TRBJ1-2; a possible D gene is TRBD1 (5 bases). Trimming left V 1 base short and J 5 bases short, with 11 bases between. The CDR3 length is 14 residues. Germline V gives CDR1 SSHAT, CDR2 FNYEAQ (reference sequence). CDR3 region: CASSLEAGRYGYTF. In nucleotides, the CDR3 is TGTGCCAGCAGCTTAGAAGCAGGGCGATATGGCTACACCTTC.

With regard to this clone: Other DNA sequences in this sample translate to the same CDR3. The V gene is TRBV19, the J gene TRBJ2-7; 12 bases line up with TRBD2. The CDR3 totals 14 residues. Germline values: CDR1 LNHDA, CDR2 SQIVND (reference sequence). The ends lost 10 bases at V and 9 bases at J; junction bases unmatched: 13. The CDR3 coding sequence is TGTGCCACCTCAATAGGACTAGCGGGATATGGGCAGTACTTC. Protein product: CATSIGLAGYGQYF.

The chain links TRBV7-3 to TRBJ1-3; the D gene is possibly TRBD1 (5 bases). The CDR3 consists of 14 residues. CDR1 is SGHTA, CDR2 FQGTGA, per germline. Trimming shortened V by 3 bases and J by 2 bases, and 8 bases separated the two germline ends. CDR3 protein: CASSFSGPGNTIYF. CDR3 nucleotides: TGTGCCAGCAGCTTTTCAGGGCCTGGAAACACCATATATTTT.

V is TRBV6-5 and J is TRBJ1-2; 8 nucleotides line up with TRBD1. The CDR3 length is 14 residues. Germline V gene data show CDR1 as MNHEY and CDR2 as SVGAGI. J gave up 3 bases and V 7 bases, and 7 bases lay outside the gene matches. CDR3 protein: CASTLRTGYYGYTF. The CDR3 DNA reads TGTGCCAGCACCCTTAGGACAGGGTACTATGGCTACACCTTC.

V and J are TRBV5-1 and TRBJ2-5, with D possibly being TRBD1 (6 bases). CDR1 is SGHRS, CDR2 YFSETQ, per germline. This CDR3 region has 15 residues. V lost 6 bases and J lost 1, with 16 bases in between. Here the CDR3 DNA reads TGCGCCAGCACCAGGAGCTCAGGGGTCCAAGAGACCCAGTACTTC. It specifies CASTRSSGVQETQYF.

CDR3 in DNA: TGCGCCAGCAGGCGAGCGGGGAGGGGGACAGATACGCAGTATTTT. Amino acids: CASRRAGRGTDTQYF. The chain carries TRBV5-1 and TRBJ2-3; D might be TRBD2 (7 bases). The V end lost 5 bases, the J end lost 3 bases, and 16 bases lay between the germline ends. The CDR3 covers 15 residues. The germline CDR1 and CDR2 sequences are SGHRS and YFSETQ.

The chain uses TRBV9 and TRBJ2-2, with 7 bases fitting TRBD1. V was pared by 4 bases and J by 4 bases, with 7 bases of the junction left unmatched. CDR3 length: 15 residues. Germline CDR1 SGDLS, CDR2 YYNGEE. CDR3 protein: CASSPRDSPTGELFF. CDR3 bases: TGTGCCAGCAGCCCACGGGACAGTCCCACCGGGGAGCTGTTTTTT.

V usage is TRBV11-2 and J usage is TRBJ2-3; the D is unclear. Per germline, CDR1 SGHAT and CDR2 FQNNGV. Trimming left V 2 bases short and J 4 bases short, with 13 bases between. The CDR3 runs 15 residues. The CDR3 DNA sequence: TGTGCCAGCAGCTTAAGGCGGAGTTCTGCAGATACGCAGTATTTT. Translated: CASSLRRSSADTQYF.

The rearrangement joins TRBV18 to TRBJ1-2, with D perhaps TRBD1 (6 bases). CDR1 is KGHSH, CDR2 LQKENI, per germline. The CDR3 spans 14 residues. The ends were cut back, 3 bases at V and 4 bases at J, with 12 bases in the middle. The CDR3 region is CASSPGGRGYGYTF. As DNA, the CDR3 is TGTGCCAGCTCACCGGGCGGCAGGGGCTATGGCTACACCTTC.

This chain joins TRBV18 and TRBJ2-1; the D is unclear. CDR1 is KGHSH and CDR2 is LQKENI in the germline V gene. The CDR3 consists of 13 residues. Between the trimmed V and J ends, which lost 0 bases and 8 bases, there was a span of 8 bases. The CDR3: CASSPPSVDEQFF. The CDR3 DNA is TGTGCCAGCTCACCACCTAGTGTCGATGAGCAGTTCTTC.

This chain connects TRBV19 to TRBJ1-2; the D is unclear. The CDR3 has 13 residues. The germline V and J ends were trimmed by 0 bases and 7 bases, with 9 bases remaining between them. From germline, CDR1 is LNHDA and CDR2 SQIVND (reference sequence). Here the CDR3 reads CASSIDPNSGYTF. The CDR3 bases are TGTGCCAGTAGTATAGATCCAAATAGTGGCTACACCTTC.

The gene calls are TRBV19 and TRBJ2-3; possible D gene TRBD1, 5 bases. The CDR3 spans 15 residues. V was cut by 3 bases and J by 3 bases, with 13 bases left in between. CDR1 is LNHDA and CDR2 is SQIVND in the germline V gene (reference sequence). CDR3 DNA: TGTGCCAGTAGTATGACAGCCCAACGGACAGATACGCAGTATTTT. Amino acid sequence: CASSMTAQRTDTQYF. Using reference TRBV19 and TRBJ2-3 for the parts outside the CDR3, the full variable domain is DGGITQSPKYLFRKEGQNVTLSCEQNLNHDAMYWYRQDPGQGLRLIYYSQIVNDFQKGDIAEGYSVSREKKESFPLTVTSAQKNPTAFYLCASSMTAQRTDTQYFGPGTRLTVL.

The chain is built from TRBV11-2 and TRBJ2-7; D ambiguous. Trimming left V 1 base short and J 3 bases short, with 7 bases between. This CDR3 spans 13 amino acids. CDR1 is SGHAT and CDR2 is FQNNGV in the germline V gene. CDR3 sequence reads: CASSLGPRYEQYF. CDR3 DNA sequence: TGTGCCAGCAGCTTAGGGCCCCGCTACGAGCAGTACTTC.

The V and J genes are TRBV27 and TRBJ2-1, with 8 bases matching TRBD2. V dropped 2 bases and J dropped 8; count of bases not matched to a gene: 14. This CDR3 comprises 17 residues. Germline V CDR1 and CDR2: MNHEY, SMNVEV (reference sequence). CDR3 bases: TGTGCCAGCAGTTTAACGAGCGGGGGCCACATACGGGATGAGCAGTTCTTC. Its protein is CASSLTSGGHIRDEQFF.

V is TRBV29-1 and J is TRBJ1-2; 7 bases match TRBD1. V was pared by 5 bases and J by 4 bases, with 10 bases of the junction left unmatched. The CDR3 sequence is 14 residues long. The germline gives CDR1 SQVTM, CDR2 ANQGSEA. The CDR3 here is CSVNRDSDIYGYTF. CDR3 DNA: TGCAGCGTTAATAGGGACAGTGACATCTATGGCTACACCTTC.

The V gene is TRBV19, the J gene TRBJ2-7; 11 nucleotides agree with TRBD2. V trimming: 3 bases; J trimming: 2 bases; junction bases outside the gene matches: 9. The CDR3 covers 17 residues. Germline V gene lookup returns CDR1 LNHDA and CDR2 SQIVND (reference sequence). CDR3 residues: CASSIPSTSGITYEQYF. The CDR3 bases are TGTGCCAGTAGTATCCCATCGACTAGCGGGATCACCTACGAGCAGTACTTC. Variable domain in full (rest from reference TRBV19 and TRBJ2-7): DGGITQSPKYLFRKEGQNVTLSCEQNLNHDAMYWYRQDPGQGLRLIYYSQIVNDFQKGDIAEGYSVSREKKESFPLTVTSAQKNPTAFYLCASSIPSTSGITYEQYFGPGTRLTVT.

V gene TRBV5-1 combines with J gene TRBJ2-7; D might be TRBD1 (6 bases). Trimming stripped 5 bases from V and 5 bases from J, with 14 bases between. CDR3 size: 13 residues. The germline V gene encodes CDR1 SGHRS and CDR2 YFSETQ. The CDR3 loop is CASRSGTFDEQYF. The CDR3 coding sequence is TGCGCCAGCAGATCTGGGACATTTGACGAGCAGTACTTC.

The genes are TRBV4-2 and TRBJ1-4; 7 bases are a match to TRBD1. The ends lost 1 base at V and 6 bases at J; junction bases unmatched: 2. Germline V CDR1 and CDR2: LGHNA, YNFKEQ. The CDR3 is 14 residues long. The CDR3 nucleotides are TGTGCCAGCAGCCAAGGGGACAGCTATGAAAAACTGTTTTTT. Encoded protein: CASSQGDSYEKLFF.

The rearrangement links TRBV6-5 to TRBJ1-2; TRBD1 agrees at 7 bases. Germline lookup yields CDR1 MNHEY and CDR2 SVGAGI. The CDR3 runs 14 residues. Losses at the gene ends were 7 bases for V and 5 bases for J; bases not matched to a gene: 10. The DNA of the CDR3 is TGTGCCAGCAAGGTAGACAGGGACCGGTATGGCTACACCTTC. Amino acid sequence: CASKVDRDRYGYTF.